The next 9 T cell receptor beta chains were all read from a single sample in a study of metastatic and nonmetastatic thyroid tumors. Thyroid surgery had not been preceded by any treatment in any patient. MiXCR re-clonotyped the PCR reads for TCRdb. The data contain about 34,000 clones, less than 40% of them singletons. Sequences were obtained from tumor tissue. These receptors were collected from a female donor with papillary thyroid cancer or a benign thyroid nodule (not recorded which). Some clones in this sample may be carry-over from other donors' samples.

This clone occurred once. V and J are TRBV30 and TRBJ2-7; D is unresolved. Germline CDR1 reads GTSNPN; CDR2 reads SVGIG (reference sequence). V dropped 2 bases and J dropped 3 bases, with 8 bases sitting between them. CDR3 length: 12 amino acids. CDR3: CAWSPWGYEQYF. The CDR3 DNA is TGTGCCTGGAGTCCCTGGGGCTACGAGCAGTACTTC.

CDR3 sequence: CASSPGGAGTEAFF. The DNA of the CDR3 is TGTGCCAGCAGCCCCGGCGGGGCGGGCACTGAAGCTTTCTTT. V and J are TRBV14 and TRBJ1-1; weak D call: TRBD1 (5 bases). This CDR3 region has 14 residues. From germline, CDR1 is SGHDN and CDR2 FVKESK. V lost 4 bases, J lost 4 bases, and 13 bases lay in between.

The chain is built from TRBV6-1 and TRBJ1-1; D perhaps matches TRBD1 (5 bases). The germline CDR1 and CDR2 sequences are MNHNS and SASEGT. The CDR3 totals 15 residues. The V end was cut by 2 bases, the J end by 2 bases, with 12 bases between. The CDR3 spells CASSELPDSNTEAFF. The CDR3 DNA follows: TGTGCCAGCAGTGAATTACCAGACAGCAACACTGAAGCTTTCTTT.

The genes are TRBV19 and TRBJ2-6; D may match TRBD1 or TRBD2 (5 bases each). CDR3 length: 16 residues. The V end lost 6 bases, the J end lost 4 bases, and 16 bases lay between the germline ends. Germline V CDR1 and CDR2: LNHDA, SQIVND (reference sequence). In DNA form, the CDR3 reads TGTGCCAGTAGGTTTATTCGGGACGCCGGGGCCAACGTCCTGACTTTC. Encoded protein: CASRFIRDAGANVLTF.

The chain has TRBV28 and TRBJ1-5; tentative D call: TRBD1 (6 bases). The CDR3 is 13 amino acids. The V end lost 7 bases, the J end lost 6 bases, and 13 bases lay between the germline ends. Germline V gene data show CDR1 as MDHEN and CDR2 as SYDVKM. The CDR3 loop is CASTGQLRQPQHF. The CDR3 DNA is TGTGCCAGCACTGGACAGCTTCGTCAGCCCCAGCATTTT.

The chain employs TRBV11-2 and TRBJ2-6; weak D call: TRBD1 (8 bases). The length of the CDR3 is 17 residues. Trimming cost V 5 bases and J 0 bases, with 14 bases left between them. CDR1 SGHAT and CDR2 FQNNGV come from the germline V gene. The CDR3: CASSTGGGTSGANVLTF. CDR3 DNA sequence: TGTGCCAGCAGCACAGGGGGGGGTACCTCTGGGGCCAACGTCCTGACTTTC.

This clone was picked up a small number of times. The chain links TRBV6-2 or TRBV6-3 to TRBJ1-2; TRBD1 might be the D (5 bases). The CDR3 is 14 amino acids. The germline gives CDR1 MNHEY, CDR2 SVGEGT. V lost 2 bases to trimming and J lost 2 bases, with 9 bases between them. CDR3 region: CASSYKGLNYGYTF. The CDR3 coding sequence is TGTGCCAGCAGTTACAAGGGGCTAAACTATGGCTACACCTTC.

This chain uses TRBV27 with TRBJ2-7; TRBD1 might be the D (5 bases). The germline V gene has CDR1 MNHEY and CDR2 SMNVEV (reference sequence). Trimming removed 6 bases from V and 0 bases from J, with 9 bases in between. CDR3 size: 13 residues. The CDR3: CASRWQGSYEQYF. The CDR3 nucleotides are TGTGCCAGCAGGTGGCAGGGCTCCTACGAGCAGTACTTC.

V gene TRBV10-3 combines with J gene TRBJ2-7; D might be TRBD1 or TRBD2, each matching 5 bases. Germline CDR1 and CDR2: ENHRY and SYGVKD. The CDR3 is 14 amino acids. Trimming shortened V by 4 bases and J by 2 bases, and 12 bases separated the two germline ends. This CDR3 reads CAISVGELAYEQYF. The DNA for the CDR3 is TGTGCCATCAGTGTGGGGGAATTGGCCTACGAGCAGTACTTC.